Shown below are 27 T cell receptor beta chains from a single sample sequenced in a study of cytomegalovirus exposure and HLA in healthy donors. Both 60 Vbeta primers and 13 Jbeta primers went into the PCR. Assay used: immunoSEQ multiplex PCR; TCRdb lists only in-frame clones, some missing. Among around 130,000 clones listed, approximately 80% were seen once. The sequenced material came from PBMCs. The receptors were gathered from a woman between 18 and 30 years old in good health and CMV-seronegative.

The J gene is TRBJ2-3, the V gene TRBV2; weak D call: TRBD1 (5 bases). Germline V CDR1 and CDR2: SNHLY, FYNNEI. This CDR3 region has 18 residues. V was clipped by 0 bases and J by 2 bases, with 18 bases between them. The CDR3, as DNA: TGTGCCAGCAGTGAAGCGGCGGACAAACCGACCCTCACAGATACGCAGTATTTT. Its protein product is CASSEAADKPTLTDTQYF.

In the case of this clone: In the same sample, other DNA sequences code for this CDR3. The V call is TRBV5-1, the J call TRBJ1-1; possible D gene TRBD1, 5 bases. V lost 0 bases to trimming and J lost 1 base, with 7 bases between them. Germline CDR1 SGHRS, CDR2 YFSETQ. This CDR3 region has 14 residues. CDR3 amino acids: CASSLAGGNTEAFF. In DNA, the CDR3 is TGCGCCAGCAGCTTGGCCGGGGGGAACACTGAAGCTTTCTTT.

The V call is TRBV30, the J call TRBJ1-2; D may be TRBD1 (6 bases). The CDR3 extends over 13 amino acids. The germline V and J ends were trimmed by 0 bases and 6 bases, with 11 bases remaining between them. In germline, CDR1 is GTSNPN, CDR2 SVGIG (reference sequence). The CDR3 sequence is CAWSVQQGDGYTF. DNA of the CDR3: TGTGCCTGGAGTGTACAACAGGGCGATGGCTACACCTTC.

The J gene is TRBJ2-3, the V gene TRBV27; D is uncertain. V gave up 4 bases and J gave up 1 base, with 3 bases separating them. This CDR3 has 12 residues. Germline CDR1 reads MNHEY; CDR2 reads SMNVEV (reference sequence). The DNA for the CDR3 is TGTGCCAGCAGTTCCGGCACAGATACGCAGTATTTT. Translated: CASSSGTDTQYF.

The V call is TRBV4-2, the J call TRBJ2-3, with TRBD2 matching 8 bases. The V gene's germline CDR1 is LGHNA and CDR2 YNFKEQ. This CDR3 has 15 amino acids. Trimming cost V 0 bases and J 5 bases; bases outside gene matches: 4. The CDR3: CASSQEEREGDTQYF. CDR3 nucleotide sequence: TGTGCCAGCAGCCAAGAAGAACGGGAGGGAGATACGCAGTATTTT.

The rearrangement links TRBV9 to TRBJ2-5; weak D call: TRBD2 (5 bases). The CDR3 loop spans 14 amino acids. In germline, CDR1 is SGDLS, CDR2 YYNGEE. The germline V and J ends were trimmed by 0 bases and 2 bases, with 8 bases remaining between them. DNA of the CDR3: TGTGCCAGCAGCGTAGAGGAGCGGCAAGAGACCCAGTACTTC. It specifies CASSVEERQETQYF.

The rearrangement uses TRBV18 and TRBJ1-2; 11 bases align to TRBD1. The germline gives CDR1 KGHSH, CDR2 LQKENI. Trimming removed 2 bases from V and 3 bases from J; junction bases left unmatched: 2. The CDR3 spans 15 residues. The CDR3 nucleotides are TGTGCCAGCTCACCAGGGACAGGGGGAGACTATGGCTACACCTTC. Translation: CASSPGTGGDYGYTF.

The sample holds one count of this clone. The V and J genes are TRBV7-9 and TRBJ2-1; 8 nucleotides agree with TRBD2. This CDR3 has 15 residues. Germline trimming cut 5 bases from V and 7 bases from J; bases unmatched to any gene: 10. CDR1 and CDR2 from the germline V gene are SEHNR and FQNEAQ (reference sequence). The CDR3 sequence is CASSPPGAGGNEQFF. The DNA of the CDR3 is TGTGCCAGCAGCCCCCCGGGGGCGGGAGGTAATGAGCAGTTCTTC.

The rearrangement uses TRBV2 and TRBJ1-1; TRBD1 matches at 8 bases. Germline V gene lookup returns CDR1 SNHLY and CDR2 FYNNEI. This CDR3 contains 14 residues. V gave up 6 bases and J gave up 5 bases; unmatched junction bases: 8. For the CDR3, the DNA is TGTGCCAGCAGCCAAGGGACAGGAGGGACTGAAGCTTTCTTT. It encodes CASSQGTGGTEAFF.

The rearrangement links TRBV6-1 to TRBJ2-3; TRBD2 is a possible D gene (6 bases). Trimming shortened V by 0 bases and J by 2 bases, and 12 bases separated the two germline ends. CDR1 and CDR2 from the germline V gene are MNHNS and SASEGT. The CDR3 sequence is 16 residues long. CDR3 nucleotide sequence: TGTGCCAGCAGTGAAGCGGGATGGGACTTCACAGATACGCAGTATTTT. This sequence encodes CASSEAGWDFTDTQYF.

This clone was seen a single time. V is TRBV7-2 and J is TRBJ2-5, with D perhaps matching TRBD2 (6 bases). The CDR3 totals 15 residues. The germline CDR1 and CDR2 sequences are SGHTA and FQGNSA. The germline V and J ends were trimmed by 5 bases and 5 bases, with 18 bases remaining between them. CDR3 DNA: TGTGCCAGCAGCCCCCAGGCGCGGGATCGGGAGACCCAGTACTTC. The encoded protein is CASSPQARDRETQYF.

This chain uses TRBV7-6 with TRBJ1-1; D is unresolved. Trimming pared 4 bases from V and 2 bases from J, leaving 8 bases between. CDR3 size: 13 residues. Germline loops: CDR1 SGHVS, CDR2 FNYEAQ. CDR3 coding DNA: TGTGCCAGCAGCTCAAGCCTTAACACTGAAGCTTTCTTT. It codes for CASSSSLNTEAFF.

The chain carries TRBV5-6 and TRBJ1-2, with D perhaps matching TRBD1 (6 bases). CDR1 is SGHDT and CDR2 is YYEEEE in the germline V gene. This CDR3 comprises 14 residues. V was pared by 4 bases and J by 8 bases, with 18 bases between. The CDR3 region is CASSRITGLEGYTF. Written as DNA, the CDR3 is TGTGCCAGCAGCCGCATAACAGGGCTTGAGGGCTACACCTTC.

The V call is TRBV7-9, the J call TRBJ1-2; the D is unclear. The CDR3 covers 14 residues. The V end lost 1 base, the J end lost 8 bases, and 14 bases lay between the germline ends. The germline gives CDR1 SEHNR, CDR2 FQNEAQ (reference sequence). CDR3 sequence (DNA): TGTGCCAGCAGCTTAGGGGTGCGGGAGGAAGGCTACACCTTC. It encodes CASSLGVREEGYTF.

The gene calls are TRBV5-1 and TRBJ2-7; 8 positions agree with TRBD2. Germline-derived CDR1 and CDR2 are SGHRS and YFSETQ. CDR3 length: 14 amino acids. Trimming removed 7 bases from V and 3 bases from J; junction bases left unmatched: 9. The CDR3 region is CASGLAGGRYEQYF. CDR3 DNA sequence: TGCGCCAGCGGACTGGCGGGGGGACGCTACGAGCAGTACTTC.

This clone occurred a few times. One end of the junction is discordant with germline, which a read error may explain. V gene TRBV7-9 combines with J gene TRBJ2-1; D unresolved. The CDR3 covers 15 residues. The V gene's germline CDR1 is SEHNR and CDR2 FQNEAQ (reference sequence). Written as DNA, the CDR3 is TGTTCCAGCAGCTTAACCCTCTCGGTCTACAATGAGCAGTTCTTC. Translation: CSSSLTLSVYNEQFF.

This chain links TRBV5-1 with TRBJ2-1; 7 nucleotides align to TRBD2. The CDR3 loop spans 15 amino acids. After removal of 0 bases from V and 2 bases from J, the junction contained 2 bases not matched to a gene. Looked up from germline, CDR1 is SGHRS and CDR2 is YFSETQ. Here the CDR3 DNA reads TGCGCCAGCAGCTTGGAAGCGGGAACCTACAATGAGCAGTTCTTC. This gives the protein CASSLEAGTYNEQFF.

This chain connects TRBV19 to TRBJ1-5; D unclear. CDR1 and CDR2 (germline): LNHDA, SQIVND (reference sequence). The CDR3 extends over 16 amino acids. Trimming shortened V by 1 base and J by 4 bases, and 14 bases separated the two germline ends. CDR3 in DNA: TGTGCCAGTAGTATAGCCGAGGCAAGTAGGAATCAGCCCCAGCATTTT. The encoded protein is CASSIAEASRNQPQHF.

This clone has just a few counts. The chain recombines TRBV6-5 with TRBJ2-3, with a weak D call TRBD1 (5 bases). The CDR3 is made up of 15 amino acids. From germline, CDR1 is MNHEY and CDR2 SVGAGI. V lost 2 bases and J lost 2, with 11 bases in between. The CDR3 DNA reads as TGTGCCAGCAGTTACCGGGTGGGGCCCACAGATACGCAGTATTTT. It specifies CASSYRVGPTDTQYF.

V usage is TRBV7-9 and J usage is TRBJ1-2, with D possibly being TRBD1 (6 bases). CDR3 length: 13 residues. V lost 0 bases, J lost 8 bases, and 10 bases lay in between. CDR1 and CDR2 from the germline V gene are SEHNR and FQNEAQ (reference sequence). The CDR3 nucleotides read TGTGCCAGCAGCTTAGCACAGGGCGACGGCTACACCTTC. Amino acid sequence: CASSLAQGDGYTF.

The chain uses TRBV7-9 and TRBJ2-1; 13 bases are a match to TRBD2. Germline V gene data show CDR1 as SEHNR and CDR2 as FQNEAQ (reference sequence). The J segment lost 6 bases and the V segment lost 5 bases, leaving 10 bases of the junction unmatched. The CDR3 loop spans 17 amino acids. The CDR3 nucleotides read TGTGCCAGCAGCCGTGGACTAGCGGGAGTCTTCGGCAATGAGCAGTTCTTC. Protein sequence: CASSRGLAGVFGNEQFF.

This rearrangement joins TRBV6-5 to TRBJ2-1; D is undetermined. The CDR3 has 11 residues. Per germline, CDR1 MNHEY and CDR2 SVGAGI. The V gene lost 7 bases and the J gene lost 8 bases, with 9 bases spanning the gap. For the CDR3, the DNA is TGTGCCAGCACCAGGATGGATGAGCAGTTCTTC. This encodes CASTRMDEQFF.

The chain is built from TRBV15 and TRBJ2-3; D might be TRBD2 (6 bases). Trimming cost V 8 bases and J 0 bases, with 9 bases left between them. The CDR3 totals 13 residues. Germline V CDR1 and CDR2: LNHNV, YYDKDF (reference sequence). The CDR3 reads CATLAESTDTQYF. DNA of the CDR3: TGTGCCACCTTAGCGGAAAGCACAGATACGCAGTATTTT.

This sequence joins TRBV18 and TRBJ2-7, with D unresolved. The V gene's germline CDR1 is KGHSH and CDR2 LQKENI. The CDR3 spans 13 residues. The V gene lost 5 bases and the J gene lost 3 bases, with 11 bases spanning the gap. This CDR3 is CASSSPPSYEQYF. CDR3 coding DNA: TGTGCCAGCTCATCCCCCCCCAGCTACGAGCAGTACTTC.

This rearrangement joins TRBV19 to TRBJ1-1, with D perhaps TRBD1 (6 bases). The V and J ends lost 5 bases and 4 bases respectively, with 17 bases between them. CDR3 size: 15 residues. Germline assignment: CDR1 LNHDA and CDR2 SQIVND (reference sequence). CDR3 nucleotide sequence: TGTGCCAGTAGTTGGGGGGCGGGAGCGGCCACTGAAGCTTTCTTT. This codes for CASSWGAGAATEAFF.

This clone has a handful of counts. Here the CDR3 reads CASSLGLQRISTDTQYF. The CDR3 DNA reads TGTGCCAGCAGCTTAGGTTTACAGCGGATCTCGACAGATACGCAGTATTTT. The chain carries TRBV7-8 and TRBJ2-3; the D gene is possibly TRBD2 (5 bases). Germline V gene data show CDR1 as SGHVS and CDR2 as FQNEAQ. V dropped 1 base and J dropped 3 bases, with 17 bases sitting between them. The CDR3 totals 17 residues.

CDR3 DNA: TGCGCCAGCAGCTTGCCCAGATGGGAACCGGGACTAGCGGGAGGAGATACGCAGTATTTT. This encodes CASSLPRWEPGLAGGDTQYF. The rearrangement uses TRBV5-1 and TRBJ2-3; 15 bases line up with TRBD2. The germline V gene encodes CDR1 SGHRS and CDR2 YFSETQ. The V and J ends lost 1 base and 5 bases, in that order; junction bases with no gene match: 14. The CDR3 totals 20 residues.